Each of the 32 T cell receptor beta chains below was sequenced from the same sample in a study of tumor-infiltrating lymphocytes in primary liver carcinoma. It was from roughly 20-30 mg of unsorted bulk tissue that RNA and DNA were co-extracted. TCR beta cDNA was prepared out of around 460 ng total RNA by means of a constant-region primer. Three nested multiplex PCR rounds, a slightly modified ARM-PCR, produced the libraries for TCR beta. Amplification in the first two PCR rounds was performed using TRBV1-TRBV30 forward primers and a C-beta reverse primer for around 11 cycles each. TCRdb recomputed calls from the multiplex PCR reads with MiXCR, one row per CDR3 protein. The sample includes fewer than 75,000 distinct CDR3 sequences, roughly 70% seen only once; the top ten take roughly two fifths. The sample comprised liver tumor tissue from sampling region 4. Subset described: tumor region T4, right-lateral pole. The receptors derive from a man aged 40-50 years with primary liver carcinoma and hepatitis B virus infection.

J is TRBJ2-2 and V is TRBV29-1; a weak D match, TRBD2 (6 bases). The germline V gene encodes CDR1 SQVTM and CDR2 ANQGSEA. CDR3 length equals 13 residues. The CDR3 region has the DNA TGCAGTGTCCTGGGAGGAGGCACTGGGGAGCTGTTTTTT. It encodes CSVLGGGTGELFF.

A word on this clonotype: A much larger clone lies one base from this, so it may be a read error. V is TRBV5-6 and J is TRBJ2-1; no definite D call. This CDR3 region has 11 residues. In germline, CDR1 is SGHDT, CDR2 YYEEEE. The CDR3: CANSLDNEQFF. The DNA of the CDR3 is TGTGCCAACAGCTTGGACAATGAGCAGTTCTTC.

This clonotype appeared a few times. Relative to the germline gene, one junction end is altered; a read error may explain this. The CDR3 sequence: CACSRRLLAANEQFF. DNA of the CDR3: TGTGCCTGCAGTCGACGATTACTAGCGGCCAATGAGCAGTTCTTC. This rearrangement joins TRBV6-2 or TRBV6-3 to TRBJ2-1; 8 bases match TRBD2. Germline lookup yields CDR1 MNHEY and CDR2 SVGEGT. This CDR3 spans 15 amino acids.

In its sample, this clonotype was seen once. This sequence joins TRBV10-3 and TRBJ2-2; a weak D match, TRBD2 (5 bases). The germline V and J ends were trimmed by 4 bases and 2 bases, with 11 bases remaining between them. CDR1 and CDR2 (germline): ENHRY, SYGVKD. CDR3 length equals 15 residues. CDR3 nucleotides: TGTGCCATCAGTGGTATAGAGGGTAACACCGGGGAGCTGTTTTTT. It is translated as CAISGIEGNTGELFF.

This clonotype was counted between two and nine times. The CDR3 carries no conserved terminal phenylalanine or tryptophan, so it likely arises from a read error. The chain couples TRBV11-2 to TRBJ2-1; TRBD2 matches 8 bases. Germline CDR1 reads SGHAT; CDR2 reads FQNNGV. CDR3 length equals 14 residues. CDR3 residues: CVSSLSGSSNEQFP. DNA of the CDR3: TGTGTCAGCAGCTTGAGCGGGAGCTCCAATGAGCAGTTCCCC.

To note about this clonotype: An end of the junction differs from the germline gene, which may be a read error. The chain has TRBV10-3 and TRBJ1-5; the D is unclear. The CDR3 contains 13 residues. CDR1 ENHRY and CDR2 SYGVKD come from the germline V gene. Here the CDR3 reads CAISESREWPQHF. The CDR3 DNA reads TGTGCCATCAGTGAGTCTAGGGAGTGGCCCCAACATTTT.

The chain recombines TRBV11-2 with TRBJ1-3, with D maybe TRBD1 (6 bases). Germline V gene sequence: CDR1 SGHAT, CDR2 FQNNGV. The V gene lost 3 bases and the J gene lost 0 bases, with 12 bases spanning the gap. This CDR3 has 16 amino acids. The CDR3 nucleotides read TGTGCCAGCAGCTTGTCAGGGGTCAACTCTGGAAACACCATATATTTT. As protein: CASSLSGVNSGNTIYF.

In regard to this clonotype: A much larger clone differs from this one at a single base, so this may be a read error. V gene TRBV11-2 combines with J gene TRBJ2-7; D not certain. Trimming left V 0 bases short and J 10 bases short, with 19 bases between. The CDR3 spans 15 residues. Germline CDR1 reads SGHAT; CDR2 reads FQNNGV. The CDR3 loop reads CASSLDPGHMSEQYF. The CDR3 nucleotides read TGTGCCAGCAGCTTAGACCCAGGCCATATGTCCGAACAGTACTTC.

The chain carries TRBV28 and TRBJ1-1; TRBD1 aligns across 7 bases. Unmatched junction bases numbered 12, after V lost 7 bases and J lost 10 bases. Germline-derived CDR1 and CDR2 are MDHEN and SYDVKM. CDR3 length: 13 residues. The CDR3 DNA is TGTGCCAGCAATTCACCGGCTACAGGGGCAGCTTTCTTT. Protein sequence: CASNSPATGAAFF.

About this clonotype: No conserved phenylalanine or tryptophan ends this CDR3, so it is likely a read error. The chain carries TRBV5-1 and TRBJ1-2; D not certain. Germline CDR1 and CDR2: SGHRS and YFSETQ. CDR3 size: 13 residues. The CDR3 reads CPSCSTNAIGYTY. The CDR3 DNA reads TGCCCCAGCTGTTCGACCAACGCTATCGGCTACACCTAC.

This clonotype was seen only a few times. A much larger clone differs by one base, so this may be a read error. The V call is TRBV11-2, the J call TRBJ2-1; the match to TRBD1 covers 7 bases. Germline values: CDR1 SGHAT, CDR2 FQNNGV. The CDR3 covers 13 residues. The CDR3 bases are TGTGCCAGCAGCTTCACAGGGGTCAATGAGCGGTTCTTC. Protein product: CASSFTGVNERFF. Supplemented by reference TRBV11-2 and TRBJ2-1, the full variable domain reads EAGVAQSPRYKIIEKRQSVAFWCNPISGHATLYWYQQILGQGPKLLIQFQNNGVVDDSQLPKDRFSAERLKGVDSTLKIQPAKLEDSAVYLCASSFTGVNERFFGPGTRLTVL.

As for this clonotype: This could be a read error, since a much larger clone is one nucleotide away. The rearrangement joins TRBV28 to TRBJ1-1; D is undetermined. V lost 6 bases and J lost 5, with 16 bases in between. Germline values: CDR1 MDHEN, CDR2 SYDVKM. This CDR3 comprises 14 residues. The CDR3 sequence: CASRLSIATTEAFF. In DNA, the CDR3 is TGTGCCAGCAGACTCTCGATAGCGACGACTGAAGCTTTCTTT.

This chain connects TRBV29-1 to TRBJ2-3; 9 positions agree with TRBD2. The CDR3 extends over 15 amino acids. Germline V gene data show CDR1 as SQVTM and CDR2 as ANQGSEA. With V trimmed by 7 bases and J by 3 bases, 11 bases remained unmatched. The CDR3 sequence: CSAWFSGSVTDTQYF. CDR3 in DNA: TGCAGCGCCTGGTTTAGCGGGAGTGTAACAGATACGCAGTATTTT.

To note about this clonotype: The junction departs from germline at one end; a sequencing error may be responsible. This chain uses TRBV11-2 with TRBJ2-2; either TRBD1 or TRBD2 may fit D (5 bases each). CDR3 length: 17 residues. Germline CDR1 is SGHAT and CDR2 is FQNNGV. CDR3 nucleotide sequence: TGTGCAAGCAGCCTAGCATTAGTAGGGGCTAACACCGGGGAGCTGTTTTTT. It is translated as CASSLALVGANTGELFF.

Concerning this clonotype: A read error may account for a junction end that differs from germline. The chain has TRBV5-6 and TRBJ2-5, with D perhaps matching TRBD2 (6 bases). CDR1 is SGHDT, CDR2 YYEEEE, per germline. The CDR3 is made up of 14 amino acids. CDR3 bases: TGTGCCAGCAGCTTTTCGGGGGTGGGAGAGACCCGGTACTTC. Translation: CASSFSGVGETRYF.

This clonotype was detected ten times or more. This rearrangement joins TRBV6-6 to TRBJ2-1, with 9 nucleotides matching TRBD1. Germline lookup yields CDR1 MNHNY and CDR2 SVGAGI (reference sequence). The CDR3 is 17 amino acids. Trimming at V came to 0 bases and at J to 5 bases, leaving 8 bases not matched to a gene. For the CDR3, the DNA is TGTGCCAGCAGTTACTCGGTGGGACAGGGCATACACAATGAGCAGTTCTTC. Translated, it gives CASSYSVGQGIHNEQFF.

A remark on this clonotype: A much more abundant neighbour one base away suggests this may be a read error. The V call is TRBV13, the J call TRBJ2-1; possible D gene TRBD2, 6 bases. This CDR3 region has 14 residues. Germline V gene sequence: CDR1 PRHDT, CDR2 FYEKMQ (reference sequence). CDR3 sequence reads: CASRLAEEYNEQFF. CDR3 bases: TGTGCCAGCAGGTTAGCGGAGGAGTACAATGAGCAGTTCTTC.

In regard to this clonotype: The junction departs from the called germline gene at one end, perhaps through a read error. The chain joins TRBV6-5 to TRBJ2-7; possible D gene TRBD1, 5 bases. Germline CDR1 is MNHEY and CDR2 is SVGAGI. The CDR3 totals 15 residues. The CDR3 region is CANSYSPQGGYEQYF. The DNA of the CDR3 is TGTGCCAACAGTTACTCGCCCCAGGGTGGCTACGAGCAGTATTTC.

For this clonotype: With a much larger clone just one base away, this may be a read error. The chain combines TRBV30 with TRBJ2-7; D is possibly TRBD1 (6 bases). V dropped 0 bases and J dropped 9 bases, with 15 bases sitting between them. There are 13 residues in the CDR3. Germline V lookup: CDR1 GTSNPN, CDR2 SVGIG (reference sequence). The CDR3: CAWSVGAVRGQYF. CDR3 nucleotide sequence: TGTGCCTGGAGTGTTGGGGCGGTCAGGGGGCAGTACTTC.

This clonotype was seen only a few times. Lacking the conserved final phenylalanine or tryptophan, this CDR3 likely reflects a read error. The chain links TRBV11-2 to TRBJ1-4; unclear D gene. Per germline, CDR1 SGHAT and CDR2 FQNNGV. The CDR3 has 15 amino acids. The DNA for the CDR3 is TGTGCCAGCAGCTTAGACGGGTTTGCTAATGATAAACTGTTTTAT. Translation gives CASSLDGFANDKLFY.

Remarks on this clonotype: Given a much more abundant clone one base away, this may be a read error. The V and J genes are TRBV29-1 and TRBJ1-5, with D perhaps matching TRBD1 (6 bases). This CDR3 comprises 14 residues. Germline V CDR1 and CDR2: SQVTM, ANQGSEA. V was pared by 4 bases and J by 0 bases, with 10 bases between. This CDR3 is CSVAQGNSNQPQHF. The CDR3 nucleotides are TGCAGCGTTGCACAGGGTAATAGCAATCAGCCCCAGCATTTT.

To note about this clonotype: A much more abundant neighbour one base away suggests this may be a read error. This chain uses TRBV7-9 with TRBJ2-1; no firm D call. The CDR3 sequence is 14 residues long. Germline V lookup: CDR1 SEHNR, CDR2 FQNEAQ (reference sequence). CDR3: CTSSLEGSRSEQFF. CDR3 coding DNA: TGTACCAGCAGCTTAGAAGGTAGTCGGTCTGAGCAGTTCTTC.

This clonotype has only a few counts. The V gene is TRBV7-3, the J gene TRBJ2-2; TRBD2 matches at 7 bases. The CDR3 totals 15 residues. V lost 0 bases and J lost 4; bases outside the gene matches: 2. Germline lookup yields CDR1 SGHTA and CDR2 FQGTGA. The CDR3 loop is CASSLTGGSTGELFF. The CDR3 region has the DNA TGTGCCAGCAGCTTAACGGGCGGGAGCACCGGGGAGCTGTTTTTT.

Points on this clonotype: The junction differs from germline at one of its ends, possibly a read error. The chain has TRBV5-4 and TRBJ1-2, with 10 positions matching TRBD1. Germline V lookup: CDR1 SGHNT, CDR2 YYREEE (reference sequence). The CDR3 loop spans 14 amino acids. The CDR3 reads CASSRDRGLCGYTF. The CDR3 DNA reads TGCGCCAGCAGTAGGGACAGGGGTCTTTGTGGCTACACCTTC. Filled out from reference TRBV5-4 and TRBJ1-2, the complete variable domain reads ETGVTQSPTHLIKTRGQQVTLRCSSQSGHNTVSWYQQALGQGPQFIFQYYREEENGRGNFPPRFSGLQFPNYSSELNVNALELDDSALYLCASSRDRGLCGYTFGSGTRLTVV.

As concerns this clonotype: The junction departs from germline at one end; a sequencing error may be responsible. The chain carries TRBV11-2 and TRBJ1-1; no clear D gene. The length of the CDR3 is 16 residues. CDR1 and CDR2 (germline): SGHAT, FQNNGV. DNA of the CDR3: TGTCCCAGCAGCCTAGGTAGGGCATGGGTCTTCACTGAAGCTTTCTTT. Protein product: CPSSLGRAWVFTEAFF.

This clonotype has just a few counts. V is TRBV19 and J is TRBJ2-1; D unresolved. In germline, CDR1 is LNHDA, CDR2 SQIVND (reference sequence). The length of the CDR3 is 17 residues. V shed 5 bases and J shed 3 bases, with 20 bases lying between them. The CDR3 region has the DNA TGTGCCAGTAGTTCCCCTCGCCCGTTGGGTGGCTACAATGAGCAGTTCTTC. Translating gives CASSSPRPLGGYNEQFF.

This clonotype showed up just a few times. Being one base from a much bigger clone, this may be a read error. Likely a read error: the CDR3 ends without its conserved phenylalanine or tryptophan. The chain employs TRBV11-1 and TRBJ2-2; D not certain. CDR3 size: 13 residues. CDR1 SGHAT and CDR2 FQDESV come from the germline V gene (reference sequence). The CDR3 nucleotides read TGTGCCAACAGCTTTTGGGACACCGGGGAGCTGTTTTTA. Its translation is CANSFWDTGELFL.

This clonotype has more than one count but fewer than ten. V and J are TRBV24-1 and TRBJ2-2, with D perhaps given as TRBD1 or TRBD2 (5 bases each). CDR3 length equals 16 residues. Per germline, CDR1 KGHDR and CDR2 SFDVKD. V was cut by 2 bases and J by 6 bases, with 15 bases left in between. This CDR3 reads CATSDSSRGDSGELFF. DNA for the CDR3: TGTGCCACCAGTGATTCGAGTCGGGGCGATTCCGGGGAGCTGTTTTTT.

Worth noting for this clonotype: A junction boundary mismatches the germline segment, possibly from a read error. The CDR3 bases are TGTGCCAGCAGGCAAGGGGGCTTGGCGGGCGAGCGGTACTTC. Protein sequence: CASRQGGLAGERYF. The genes are TRBV4-2 and TRBJ2-7, with TRBD1 matching over 7 bases. This CDR3 is built from 14 residues. Germline CDR1 is LGHNA and CDR2 is YNFKEQ.

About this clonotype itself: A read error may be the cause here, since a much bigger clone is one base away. The CDR3 nucleotides are TGCGCCAGCAGCCAAACGCAACAGGGGCCGAGGTCCCAAGAGACCCTGTACTTC. Amino acid sequence: CASSQTQQGPRSQETLYF. This chain uses TRBV4-1 with TRBJ2-5; TRBD1 matches 7 bases. The germline V gene has CDR1 MGHRA and CDR2 YSYEKL. This CDR3 region has 18 residues.

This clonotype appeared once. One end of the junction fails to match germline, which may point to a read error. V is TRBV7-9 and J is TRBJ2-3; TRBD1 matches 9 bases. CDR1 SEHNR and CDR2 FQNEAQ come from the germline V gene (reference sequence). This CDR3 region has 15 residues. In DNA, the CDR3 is TGTGCAAGCAGCCTAAGACAGGGGGTCACAGATACGCAGTATTTT. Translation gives CASSLRQGVTDTQYF.

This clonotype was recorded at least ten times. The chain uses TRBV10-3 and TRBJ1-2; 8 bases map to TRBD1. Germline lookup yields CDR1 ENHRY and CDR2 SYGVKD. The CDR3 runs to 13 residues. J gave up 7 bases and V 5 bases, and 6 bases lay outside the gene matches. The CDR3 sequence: CAISLDRGSGYTF. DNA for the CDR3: TGTGCCATCAGTTTAGACAGGGGAAGTGGCTACACCTTC.